This TCR beta chain is drawn from a study of post-analysis software for immune sequencing data (dated by TCRdb to the mid-2010s). For context, the study as a whole: Recorded disease courses included relapsing-remitting, secondary progressive and progressive-relapsing multiple sclerosis, with some patients lacking subtype annotation. The patient repertoires were set against eleven to twelve previously published healthy control repertoires from donors whose ages ranged from roughly 6 to 27 years. A subset of samples was prepared in parallel using single-end sample barcoding, then pooled and co-amplified after Illumina adapter ligation. The full study reports these points: Direct clustering with F measure revealed strong co-clustering of samples prepared in the same batch, which led to a batch-effect correction. Compared with controls, multiple sclerosis patients had significantly lower normalized Chao1 diversity, a finding suggesting substantial peripheral T-cell clonal expansion. A few TRBV segments, including TRBV5-6, TRBV5-1 and TRBV20-1, were significantly more frequent in patients than controls. The control group was slightly older than the multiple sclerosis patient group.

Libraries were built with PCR. These reads were obtained on an Illumina HiSeq 2500. To reduce PCR and sequencing biases, unique molecular identifiers were built into the TCR beta cDNA libraries. Roughly 0.5 million cDNA molecules were obtained per 1 to 10 million input T cells, so each molecule approximated one T cell. The patient libraries were prepared and sequenced with the same protocol used for the earlier healthy control dataset. Within a given batch, samples were prepared together, multiplexed and sequenced on the same HiSeq lane. Per the authors' processing: MIGEC was used to process the raw barcoded reads, and molecular identifier groups with only a single read were discarded before consensus assembly and CDR3 extraction. Clonotype tables were post-analysed with VDJtools, normalizing diversity by down-sampling all datasets to the smallest sample size. Repertoire overlap clustering matched CDR3 amino acid but not nucleotide sequences to correct batch-related cross-sample contamination. In TCRdb, the public reads were trimmed at Q25 with fastp and aligned with MiXCR, with productive beta chains retained. Duplicate CDR3 protein sequences are folded into a single record with the most common DNA and genes. Clone size and V and J calls follow TCRdb, not the original study. The sample records around 400,000 distinct CDR3 sequences, roughly 38% of which are singletons. 7.6% of the sample is taken by the ten largest.

This clonotype was recorded a few times. It lacks a known antigen. Base qualities are not provided; no much larger clone lies one nucleotide away. CDR1 and CDR2 were assigned from the germline V gene (reference sequence) as LGHDT and YNNKEL. Its CDR3 holds 14 amino acids, cysteine through phenylalanine. Here the CDR3 DNA is all that survives: 42 bases in frame from base 1. The junction shows trimming of 0 bases on V and 4 bases on J, plus 10 bases between the germline ends. TCR beta repertoires were profiled from peripheral blood of 13 young patients with multiple sclerosis to demonstrate the VDJtools post-analysis software. Multiple sclerosis patients were children and adolescents aged about 6 to 15 years.

This clonotype was sampled from a girl aged 2-10 years with multiple sclerosis. The chain joins TRBV3-1 to TRBJ2-7; the D gene lacks a confident call. Sequencing input: blood. The CDR3 reads as follows: CASSQDSGGYEQYF. The base sequence is TGTGCCAGCAGCCAAGATAGTGGCGGATACGAGCAGTACTTC.